Below are 22 T cell receptor beta chains sequenced from a single sample in a study of blood T cell repertoires in COVID-19. Here immunoSEQ multiplex PCR was the method, and the copy in TCRdb shows in-frame clones only, minus some. The sample gives around 400,000 clones, around 87% of which show up once; 2% to 2.5% is in the top ten. The sample taken for sequencing was peripheral blood. Receptors were obtained from a woman aged 60-70 years with COVID-19, enrolled during active disease.

V and J are TRBV6-5 and TRBJ2-7, with 7 nucleotides matching TRBD1. The CDR3 is 14 residues long. V was clipped by 5 bases and J by 6 bases; unmatched bases: 10. Looked up from germline, CDR1 is MNHEY and CDR2 is SVGAGI. The CDR3 DNA is TGTGCCAGCAGTCCGGACAGGCGCACGTCCGAGCAGTACTTC. This encodes CASSPDRRTSEQYF.

Only one count was recorded for this clone. The genes are TRBV7-9 and TRBJ1-1, with unresolved D. The V end lost 1 base, the J end lost 3 bases, and 6 bases lay between the germline ends. CDR1 and CDR2 from the germline V gene are SEHNR and FQNEAQ (reference sequence). The CDR3 has 13 amino acids. The CDR3 is CASSLGAYTEAFF. CDR3 coding DNA: TGTGCCAGCAGCTTAGGGGCCTACACTGAAGCTTTCTTT.

This chain links TRBV5-5 with TRBJ2-6; D unresolved. The V gene lost 0 bases and the J gene lost 0 bases, with 10 bases spanning the gap. The CDR3 has 17 residues. CDR1 is SGHKS and CDR2 is YYEKEE in the germline V gene (reference sequence). The CDR3 sequence: CASSLASESSGANVLTF. Written as DNA, the CDR3 is TGTGCCAGCAGCTTGGCTTCGGAGAGCTCTGGGGCCAACGTCCTGACTTTC.

The V and J genes are TRBV3-1 (or the pseudogene TRBV3-2) and TRBJ1-2, with D possibly matching TRBD1 (6 bases). V gave up 4 bases and J gave up 4 bases, with 13 bases separating them. The CDR3 runs to 14 residues. Per germline, CDR1 LGHDT and CDR2 YNNKEL (reference sequence). CDR3 sequence: CASSPGTGFYGYTF. The CDR3 DNA is TGTGCCAGCAGCCCGGGAACAGGGTTCTATGGCTACACCTTC.

CDR3 in DNA: TGTGCCAGCAGCTTAACAGGGACAGCGAACACCGGGGAGCTGTTTTTT. This translates into CASSLTGTANTGELFF. V and J are TRBV7-3 and TRBJ2-2; 7 bases fit TRBD1. This CDR3 spans 16 amino acids. V lost 0 bases to trimming and J lost 0 bases; unmatched junction nucleotides: 1. The germline gives CDR1 SGHTA, CDR2 FQGTGA.

This chain joins TRBV19 and TRBJ1-1, with D tentatively TRBD1 (5 bases). Trimming cost V 4 bases and J 5 bases, with 20 bases left between them. Germline V gene data show CDR1 as LNHDA and CDR2 as SQIVND (reference sequence). The CDR3 is 16 amino acids. Here the CDR3 reads CASSSRGGTAGTEAFF. The CDR3, as DNA: TGTGCCAGTAGTAGCCGAGGAGGGACGGCGGGTACTGAAGCTTTCTTT.

V usage is TRBV7-2 and J usage is TRBJ2-3; 9 positions agree with TRBD2. Germline assignment: CDR1 SGHTA and CDR2 FQGNSA. V lost 5 bases to trimming and J lost 2 bases; unmatched junction nucleotides: 2. The CDR3 runs 14 residues. CDR3 DNA sequence: TGTGCCAGCAGCCCGGGACTAGCCACAGATACGCAGTATTTT. Its protein is CASSPGLATDTQYF.

V usage is TRBV29-1 and J usage is TRBJ1-1; D is ambiguous. The CDR3 covers 13 residues. Trimming took 4 bases from V and 5 from J, leaving 14 bases between them. Per the germline V gene, CDR1 is SQVTM and CDR2 is ANQGSEA. The CDR3 nucleotides read TGCAGCGTTGGCGGAGGGTGGGAGACTGAAGCTTTCTTT. It is translated as CSVGGGWETEAFF.

The chain has TRBV28 and TRBJ1-5, with a tentative D call TRBD1 (5 bases). The CDR3 loop spans 15 amino acids. The V end lost 8 bases, the J end lost 3 bases, and 17 bases lay between the germline ends. The germline V gene encodes CDR1 MDHEN and CDR2 SYDVKM. The DNA of the CDR3 is TGTGCCAGCTCCCACAGAGGACAAATCAATCAGCCCCAGCATTTT. This codes for CASSHRGQINQPQHF.

The chain joins TRBV6-5 to TRBJ1-2; the D gene is possibly TRBD1 (5 bases). Germline CDR1 reads MNHEY; CDR2 reads SVGAGI. The CDR3 is 14 amino acids. Trimming stripped 6 bases from V and 0 bases from J, with 11 bases between. The DNA for the CDR3 is TGTGCCAGCAGGCAGGGACTAGCTAACTATGGCTACACCTTC. Translating it yields CASRQGLANYGYTF.

The chain combines TRBV14 with TRBJ1-3; D gene uncertain. The length of the CDR3 is 17 residues. The V gene's germline CDR1 is SGHDN and CDR2 FVKESK. The V and J ends lost 3 bases and 0 bases respectively, with 15 bases between them. The CDR3 DNA is TGTGCCAGCAGCCATTTGAATAACAGCCCCTCTGGAAACACCATATATTTT. Residues: CASSHLNNSPSGNTIYF.

V gene TRBV28 combines with J gene TRBJ2-7; 11 positions match TRBD1. The CDR3 is 14 residues long. Germline lookup yields CDR1 MDHEN and CDR2 SYDVKM. V was clipped by 5 bases and J by 5 bases; unmatched bases: 5. CDR3 protein: CASSGQGALHEQYF. The CDR3 region has the DNA TGTGCCAGCAGTGGACAGGGGGCTTTACACGAGCAGTACTTC.

This chain connects TRBV28 to TRBJ1-2, with 7 bases fitting TRBD1. This CDR3 spans 17 amino acids. V lost 7 bases to trimming and J lost 8 bases; unmatched junction nucleotides: 22. The germline V gene encodes CDR1 MDHEN and CDR2 SYDVKM. The chain's CDR3 is CASIKTGPARWSMGYTF. The CDR3 DNA reads TGTGCCAGCATCAAGACAGGGCCAGCTCGTTGGTCGATGGGCTACACCTTC.

The V gene is TRBV3-1 (or the pseudogene TRBV3-2), the J gene TRBJ2-7, with 10 bases that match TRBD1. The length of the CDR3 is 14 residues. V trimming: 3 bases; J trimming: 2 bases; junction bases outside the gene matches: 1. CDR1 and CDR2 (germline): LGHDT, YNNKEL (reference sequence). CDR3 coding DNA: TGTGCCAGCAGCCAGGGACAGGGGACCTACGAGCAGTACTTC. Translation: CASSQGQGTYEQYF.

A few counts support this clone. This rearrangement joins TRBV7-9 to TRBJ1-6; D not certain. Germline loops: CDR1 SEHNR, CDR2 FQNEAQ (reference sequence). V gave up 3 bases and J gave up 0 bases, with 6 bases separating them. CDR3 size: 15 residues. This CDR3 reads CASSFPSSYNSPLHF. Written as DNA, the CDR3 is TGTGCCAGCAGCTTCCCCAGCTCCTATAATTCACCCCTCCACTTT.

This sequence joins TRBV5-4 and TRBJ2-3; TRBD1 agrees at 7 bases. V was clipped by 3 bases and J by 4 bases; unmatched bases: 8. CDR3 length: 15 amino acids. Germline CDR1 SGHNT, CDR2 YYREEE (reference sequence). Here the CDR3 reads CASSSGQRVADTQYF. CDR3 DNA: TGTGCCAGCAGCTCGGGACAGCGAGTGGCAGATACGCAGTATTTT.

The J gene is TRBJ1-5, the V gene TRBV7-9, with D perhaps matching TRBD1 (6 bases). Germline V gene data show CDR1 as SEHNR and CDR2 as FQNEAQ (reference sequence). The CDR3 has 15 amino acids. Trimming took off 6 bases at V and 2 bases at J, with 14 bases between the two ends. The CDR3 loop reads CASSYTGSRNQPQHF. CDR3 sequence (DNA): TGTGCCAGCAGTTATACAGGGAGTCGCAATCAGCCCCAGCATTTT. The full variable domain, with the rest looked up from reference TRBV7-9 and TRBJ1-5, is DTGVSQNPRHKITKRGQNVTFRCDPISEHNRLYWYRQTLGQGPEFLTYFQNEAQLEKSRLLSDRFSAERPKGSFSTLEIQRTEQGDSAMYLCASSYTGSRNQPQHFGDGTRLSIL.

This chain connects TRBV4-1 to TRBJ2-3, with a weak D call TRBD2 (6 bases). The CDR3 has 16 residues. Deletions cut 0 bases from V and 2 bases from J, with 12 bases between. Germline lookup yields CDR1 MGHRA and CDR2 YSYEKL. In DNA form, the CDR3 reads TGCGCCAGCAGCCAAGATCGGGACTCAAACACAGATACGCAGTATTTT. Its protein product is CASSQDRDSNTDTQYF.

J is TRBJ1-5 and V is TRBV2; a weak D match, TRBD1 (5 bases). The CDR3 totals 14 residues. In germline, CDR1 is SNHLY, CDR2 FYNNEI. V was pared by 6 bases and J by 5 bases, with 14 bases between. The CDR3 spells CASRRQTGDQPQHF. For the CDR3, the DNA is TGTGCCAGCAGGAGACAGACTGGGGATCAGCCCCAGCATTTT.

This sequence joins TRBV30 and TRBJ2-5; 12 bases are shared with TRBD2. J was trimmed by 5 bases and V by 0 bases; bases with no gene match: 7. This CDR3 comprises 16 residues. CDR1 is GTSNPN and CDR2 is SVGIG in the germline V gene (reference sequence). CDR3 region: CAWSVGLAGGPETQYF. In DNA form, the CDR3 reads TGTGCCTGGAGTGTAGGCCTAGCGGGGGGGCCCGAGACCCAGTACTTC.

V is TRBV27 and J is TRBJ1-5, with TRBD1 matching 11 bases. Germline CDR1 reads MNHEY; CDR2 reads SMNVEV (reference sequence). After removal of 4 bases from V and 6 bases from J, the junction contained 14 bases not matched to a gene. CDR3 length equals 18 residues. CDR3 sequence (DNA): TGTGCCAGCAGTTCCCGTCGATATGGGACAGGGGGGGGTCAGCCCCAGCATTTT. This codes for CASSSRRYGTGGGQPQHF.

The CDR3 bases are TGTGCCAGCAGCTTACCCCCAAGAGGGACCGGGGAGCTGTTTTTT. Protein sequence: CASSLPPRGTGELFF. The chain couples TRBV7-3 to TRBJ2-2; D is perhaps TRBD2 (5 bases). The V gene lost 2 bases and the J gene lost 5 bases, with 12 bases spanning the gap. Germline CDR1 reads SGHTA; CDR2 reads FQGTGA. The CDR3 is 15 amino acids.